This TCR beta chain emerged from a study of cytomegalovirus exposure and HLA in healthy donors. The PCR used 60 Vbeta and 13 Jbeta primers. TCRdb's table, derived via immunoSEQ multiplex PCR, lists solely in-frame clones and lacks some. The sample contains about 160,000 clones, approximately 70% of which appear only once. Concerning this clone: Antigen: not known.

Study outcomes and limitations: It was shown in a later analysis that HLA-associated TCR beta chains were more clonally expanded than other, equally common chains.

This TCR derives from a man aged 40-49 years in good health and CMV-seropositive. Material for sequencing was PBMCs.

CDR3 sequence: CASGLGGTSLDNEQFF. CDR3 DNA sequence: TGTGCTAGTGGTTTGGGGGGGACTAGCTTAGACAATGAGCAGTTCTTC. The rearrangement uses TRBV12-5 and TRBJ2-1, with 9 bases lining up with TRBD2. Germline values: CDR1 LGHNT, CDR2 FRNRAP. Trimming took 1 base from V and 5 from J; bases not matched to a gene: 6. CDR3 length equals 16 residues.